These 13 T cell receptor beta chains were all obtained from the same sample, sequenced in a study of blood T cell repertoires in COVID-19. Sequencing used immunoSEQ multiplex PCR; TCRdb keeps in-frame clones, though not all of them. The table shows some 130,000 clones, with over 70% occurring only once. Specimen: peripheral blood. These receptors were taken from a human donor in a cohort sampled during active COVID-19.

The genes are TRBV4-1 and TRBJ1-6, with D perhaps TRBD1 (5 bases). The CDR3 runs to 16 residues. CDR1 and CDR2 (germline): MGHRA, YSYEKL. The V end lost 0 bases, the J end lost 10 bases, and 16 bases lay between the germline ends. CDR3 bases: TGCGCCAGCAGCCAAGAAGGTGGGACTTTGGAATCACCCCTCCACTTT. Translated: CASSQEGGTLESPLHF.

The chain joins TRBV9 to TRBJ2-6, with D hard to call. The germline CDR1 and CDR2 sequences are SGDLS and YYNGEE. Trimming took 3 bases from V and 0 from J, leaving 10 bases between them. The CDR3 totals 16 residues. The CDR3 region is CASSAQIFSGANVLTF. CDR3 DNA: TGTGCCAGCAGCGCCCAGATCTTCTCTGGGGCCAACGTCCTGACTTTC.

The V gene is TRBV18, the J gene TRBJ2-3; possibly TRBD2 for D (6 bases). V lost 1 base and J lost 3, with 11 bases in between. Germline V lookup: CDR1 KGHSH, CDR2 LQKENI. The CDR3 extends over 15 amino acids. The CDR3 here is CASSPLGGGTDTQYF. For the CDR3, the DNA is TGTGCCAGCTCACCACTGGGAGGCGGGACAGATACGCAGTATTTT. Together with reference TRBV18 and TRBJ2-3, the CDR3 gives the full variable domain: NAGVMQNPRHLVRRRGQEARLRCSPMKGHSHVYWYRQLPEEGLKFMVYLQKENIIDESGMPKERFSAEFPKEGPSILRIQQVVRGDSAAYFCASSPLGGGTDTQYFGPGTRLTVL.

The chain uses TRBV5-1 and TRBJ1-6; possible D gene TRBD1, 5 bases. In germline, CDR1 is SGHRS, CDR2 YFSETQ. The CDR3 spans 15 residues. V shed 0 bases and J shed 10 bases, with 14 bases lying between them. The DNA for the CDR3 is TGCGCCAGCAGCTTGGCGCAGGGAAGCCACTCACCCCTCCACTTT. Translation gives CASSLAQGSHSPLHF.

This sequence joins TRBV7-9 and TRBJ2-7; unclear D gene. The V gene's germline CDR1 is SEHNR and CDR2 FQNEAQ (reference sequence). The V gene lost 5 bases and the J gene lost 1 base, with 12 bases spanning the gap. The CDR3 is 14 residues long. The CDR3 protein is CASSPLLGSYEQYF. The CDR3 DNA reads as TGTGCCAGCAGCCCTCTACTTGGTTCCTACGAGCAGTACTTC.

The chain employs TRBV7-3 and TRBJ2-1; 8 nucleotides align to TRBD2. The germline V gene encodes CDR1 SGHTA and CDR2 FQGTGA. The CDR3 is 16 residues long. V was clipped by 4 bases and J by 7 bases; unmatched bases: 12. The chain's CDR3 is CASSSLTSGGLNEQFF. CDR3 coding DNA: TGTGCCAGCAGCTCATTAACCAGCGGGGGCCTTAATGAGCAGTTCTTC.

This chain uses TRBV19 with TRBJ1-2, with no clear D. This CDR3 spans 13 amino acids. CDR1 and CDR2 (germline): LNHDA, SQIVND (reference sequence). Trimming cost V 4 bases and J 7 bases, with 13 bases left between them. Here the CDR3 reads CASSNQDGSGYTF. The CDR3 DNA sequence: TGTGCCAGTAGTAACCAGGATGGAAGTGGCTACACCTTC.

This chain joins TRBV5-1 and TRBJ1-2; D call uncertain. The length of the CDR3 is 13 residues. Germline V gene lookup returns CDR1 SGHRS and CDR2 YFSETQ. Trimming stripped 3 bases from V and 7 bases from J, with 13 bases between. The CDR3, as DNA: TGCGCCAGCAGCTCCCAGGTTCAACTTGGCTACACCTTC. It encodes CASSSQVQLGYTF.

J is TRBJ2-1 and V is TRBV3-1 (or the pseudogene TRBV3-2); D is perhaps TRBD1 (5 bases). Germline V gives CDR1 LGHDT, CDR2 YNNKEL (reference sequence). The germline V and J ends were trimmed by 5 bases and 9 bases, with 14 bases remaining between them. The CDR3 runs 13 residues. CDR3 sequence (DNA): TGTGCCAGCAGCTATTACAGGTCCACTGAGCAGTTCTTC. Translated: CASSYYRSTEQFF.

The V and J genes are TRBV5-6 and TRBJ2-5; D remains ambiguous. Trimming cost V 2 bases and J 5 bases, with 13 bases left between them. The CDR3 runs to 14 residues. Germline CDR1 SGHDT, CDR2 YYEEEE. As DNA, the CDR3 is TGTGCCAGCAGCTTTCCTAGTAGTGTGGAGACCCAGTACTTC. Amino acid sequence: CASSFPSSVETQYF.

This clone was detected a few times. The gene calls are TRBV6-5 and TRBJ1-1; TRBD1 might be the D (6 bases). The CDR3 is 13 residues long. Deletions cut 8 bases from V and 1 base from J, with 11 bases between. Germline assignment: CDR1 MNHEY and CDR2 SVGAGI. The CDR3 nucleotides read TGTGCCAGCTTCTGGGGGCAGAACACTGAAGCTTTCTTT. It encodes CASFWGQNTEAFF.

The chain recombines TRBV23-1 with TRBJ2-5; tentative D call: TRBD2 (5 bases). TRBV23-1 is reported as an ORF; its role is uncertain. The CDR3 has 13 amino acids. V shed 10 bases and J shed 1 base, with 13 bases lying between them. Written as DNA, the CDR3 is TGCGCCACCTTCGGAGGCAGCCAAGAGACCCAGTACTTC. It translates to CATFGGSQETQYF.

The chain is built from TRBV6-5 and TRBJ2-2; D is ambiguous. The CDR3 spans 16 residues. The V gene's germline CDR1 is MNHEY and CDR2 SVGAGI. V lost 4 bases and J 3 bases, leaving 15 bases between the germline ends. The CDR3 bases are TGTGCCAGCAGTTCCTCAGGAAAGACTTACACCGGGGAGCTGTTTTTT. Its protein product is CASSSSGKTYTGELFF.